What follows are 21 T cell receptor beta chains derived from one specimen sequenced in a study of Tregs in tolerant kidney transplant recipients. Data came from immunoSEQ multiplex PCR; TCRdb stores just in-frame clones and leaves some out. This table holds approximately 81,000 clones, around 90% found once. Recipients received nonmyeloablative bone marrow transplants from related graft donors, with transient mixed chimerism. This material consisted of CD4+ T cells from blood (PBMCs), taken 24 months after the transplant. The receptors here all came from a human patient who received a combined kidney and bone marrow transplant. Some T cells may be graft donor cells.

The chain recombines TRBV7-9 with TRBJ1-2; the match to TRBD1 covers 7 bases. Germline CDR1 reads SEHNR; CDR2 reads FQNEAQ (reference sequence). This CDR3 contains 13 residues. Trimming took 5 bases from V and 7 from J; bases not matched to a gene: 7. CDR3 sequence: CASSVEDRVGYTF. For the CDR3, the DNA is TGTGCCAGCAGCGTGGAAGACAGGGTTGGCTACACCTTC. Full variable domain (remainder filled in from reference TRBV7-9 and TRBJ1-2): DTGVSQNPRHKITKRGQNVTFRCDPISEHNRLYWYRQTLGQGPEFLTYFQNEAQLEKSRLLSDRFSAERPKGSFSTLEIQRTEQGDSAMYLCASSVEDRVGYTFGSGTRLTVV.

V usage is TRBV27 and J usage is TRBJ1-2; maybe TRBD1 (5 bases). Germline V lookup: CDR1 MNHEY, CDR2 SMNVEV (reference sequence). The CDR3 spans 15 residues. Trimming took 3 bases from V and 5 from J, leaving 16 bases between them. The CDR3 nucleotides read TGTGCCAGCAGTTTCGACCCCGGGCAGGGTTATGGCTACACCTTC. It encodes CASSFDPGQGYGYTF.

This chain links TRBV4-2 with TRBJ2-6, with a possible D match to TRBD1 (5 bases). The ends were cut back, 0 bases at V and 0 bases at J, with 15 bases in the middle. CDR1 and CDR2 (germline): LGHNA, YNFKEQ. CDR3 length: 19 residues. Here the CDR3 reads CASSQESDSPLSGANVLTF. In DNA, the CDR3 is TGTGCCAGCAGCCAAGAGAGCGACAGTCCCCTCTCTGGGGCCAACGTCCTGACTTTC.

This clone was observed a few times. The CDR3 spells CAISKNQGDYGYTF. CDR3 bases: TGTGCCATCAGTAAAAATCAGGGGGACTATGGCTACACCTTC. The chain uses TRBV10-3 and TRBJ1-2, with 7 bases identical to TRBD1. The V gene end was trimmed by 5 bases and the J gene end by 3 bases; junction bases not matched to a gene: 6. This CDR3 contains 14 residues. Per germline, CDR1 ENHRY and CDR2 SYGVKD.

The chain couples TRBV5-4 to TRBJ1-1; 7 nucleotides align to TRBD1. Looked up from germline, CDR1 is SGHNT and CDR2 is YYREEE (reference sequence). The CDR3 length is 14 residues. V lost 3 bases to trimming and J lost 3 bases; unmatched junction nucleotides: 5. CDR3 protein: CASSSRDRHTEAFF. Here the CDR3 DNA reads TGTGCCAGCAGCTCACGGGACAGACACACTGAAGCTTTCTTT.

The chain has TRBV7-9 and TRBJ2-5; 7 nucleotides match TRBD1. The V segment lost 5 bases and the J segment 4 bases; nucleotides outside the gene matches: 7. There are 14 residues in the CDR3. The V gene's germline CDR1 is SEHNR and CDR2 FQNEAQ (reference sequence). This CDR3 reads CASSTPRGRETQYF. CDR3 nucleotides: TGTGCCAGCAGCACCCCTAGGGGGCGAGAGACCCAGTACTTC. The entire variable domain, with the rest obtained from reference TRBV7-9 and TRBJ2-5, is as follows: DTGVSQNPRHKITKRGQNVTFRCDPISEHNRLYWYRQTLGQGPEFLTYFQNEAQLEKSRLLSDRFSAERPKGSFSTLEIQRTEQGDSAMYLCASSTPRGRETQYFGPGTRLLVL.

V and J are TRBV5-4 and TRBJ2-5; 8 bases map to TRBD1. CDR1 and CDR2 from the germline V gene are SGHNT and YYREEE (reference sequence). The CDR3 runs 15 residues. The J segment lost 3 bases and the V segment lost 4 bases, leaving 8 bases of the junction unmatched. The CDR3 reads CASSHKGQVEETQYF. The CDR3 DNA is TGTGCCAGCAGCCACAAGGGACAGGTTGAAGAGACCCAGTACTTC.

Only one count was recorded for this clone. The V call is TRBV9, the J call TRBJ1-1; the match to TRBD1 covers 7 bases. Germline values: CDR1 SGDLS, CDR2 YYNGEE. Unmatched junction bases numbered 12, after V lost 4 bases and J lost 3 bases. CDR3 length equals 16 residues. CDR3 region: CASSTGTGEVDTEAFF. DNA of the CDR3: TGTGCCAGCAGCACGGGAACAGGGGAGGTAGACACTGAAGCTTTCTTT.

This clone was observed once. The rearrangement uses TRBV4-2 and TRBJ2-5; 7 bases are a match to TRBD2. V shed 0 bases and J 3 bases; nucleotides not matched to a gene: 1. Looked up from germline, CDR1 is LGHNA and CDR2 is YNFKEQ. The CDR3 has 14 residues. The CDR3 nucleotides read TGTGCCAGCAGCCAAGATCTAGCGGAAGAGACCCAGTACTTC. It yields the protein CASSQDLAEETQYF.

This chain uses TRBV10-3 with TRBJ2-4; 7 nucleotides line up with TRBD2. V lost 6 bases to trimming and J lost 0 bases; unmatched junction nucleotides: 17. The germline V gene has CDR1 ENHRY and CDR2 SYGVKD. The CDR3 is 19 residues long. The CDR3 loop is CAISPFQAGILKAKNIQYF. In DNA form, the CDR3 reads TGTGCCATCAGCCCCTTTCAAGCGGGGATCCTAAAAGCCAAAAACATTCAGTACTTC.

The chain has TRBV7-2 and TRBJ2-7, with D possibly matching TRBD2 (6 bases). Per the germline V gene, CDR1 is SGHTA and CDR2 is FQGNSA. Trimming left V 1 base short and J 0 bases short, with 13 bases between. The CDR3 runs 16 residues. DNA of the CDR3: TGTGCCAGCAGCTTAGACGCTAGCGATAGCTCCTACGAGCAGTACTTC. Residues: CASSLDASDSSYEQYF. Using reference TRBV7-2 and TRBJ2-7 for the parts outside the CDR3, the full variable domain is GAGVSQSPSNKVTEKGKDVELRCDPISGHTALYWYRQSLGQGLEFLIYFQGNSAPDKSGLPSDRFSAERTGGSVSTLTIQRTQQEDSAVYLCASSLDASDSSYEQYFGPGTRLTVT.

This clone ranks as medium-sized. V is TRBV11-1 and J is TRBJ1-1; 7 nucleotides align to TRBD1. This CDR3 region has 16 residues. In germline, CDR1 is SGHAT, CDR2 FQDESV (reference sequence). V lost 1 base to trimming and J lost 0 bases; unmatched junction nucleotides: 5. The chain's CDR3 is CASSLGGQRLNTEAFF. The CDR3 coding sequence is TGTGCCAGCAGCTTAGGGGGACAGAGATTGAACACTGAAGCTTTCTTT.

The V call is TRBV27, the J call TRBJ1-5; D not certain. V lost 6 bases and J lost 5, with 11 bases in between. CDR3 size: 13 residues. Germline CDR1 MNHEY, CDR2 SMNVEV (reference sequence). CDR3 residues: CASSPRPDQPQHF. The DNA of the CDR3 is TGTGCCAGCAGCCCCAGGCCCGATCAGCCCCAGCATTTT.

The chain recombines TRBV30 with TRBJ1-1; possibly TRBD1 for D (6 bases). Trimming removed 0 bases at V and 1 base at J, with 6 bases between. CDR3 length equals 13 residues. The germline gives CDR1 GTSNPN, CDR2 SVGIG (reference sequence). This CDR3 is CAWSVQGNTEAFF. The CDR3 DNA follows: TGTGCCTGGAGTGTACAGGGGAACACTGAAGCTTTCTTT.

The V call is TRBV29-1, the J call TRBJ2-5, with TRBD2 matching 10 bases. V shed 2 bases and J 5 bases; nucleotides not matched to a gene: 5. The CDR3 totals 14 residues. CDR1 SQVTM and CDR2 ANQGSEA come from the germline V gene. The DNA of the CDR3 is TGCAGCGTTGAACGAGCGGGGGGGCCGGAGACCCAGTACTTC. It codes for CSVERAGGPETQYF.

In this sample, this clone turned up once. Here the CDR3 DNA reads TGTGCCAGCAGCGTAGAATTGGCCGGGGTCGAGCAGTACTTC. It yields the protein CASSVELAGVEQYF. The J gene is TRBJ2-7, the V gene TRBV9; possible D gene TRBD2, 5 bases. Germline assignment: CDR1 SGDLS and CDR2 YYNGEE. This CDR3 has 14 amino acids. V lost 0 bases to trimming and J lost 6 bases, with 13 bases between them.

The rearrangement uses TRBV18 and TRBJ2-1, with D perhaps matching TRBD1 (5 bases). There are 15 residues in the CDR3. CDR1 and CDR2 (germline): KGHSH, LQKENI. V shed 2 bases and J shed 1 base, with 9 bases lying between them. CDR3 nucleotides: TGTGCCAGCTCACCAAGACAGCGTTCCTACAATGAGCAGTTCTTC. Residues: CASSPRQRSYNEQFF.

V gene TRBV11-3 combines with J gene TRBJ2-2; 7 bases line up with TRBD1. The V and J ends lost 5 bases and 7 bases, in that order; junction bases with no gene match: 10. CDR1 is SGHNT and CDR2 is YENEEA in the germline V gene. The CDR3 totals 15 residues. CDR3 residues: CASSRSRGWDGELFF. The CDR3 DNA reads as TGTGCCAGCAGCCGCAGCAGGGGGTGGGACGGGGAGCTGTTTTTT.

The chain employs TRBV27 and TRBJ2-3; maybe TRBD2 (6 bases). The length of the CDR3 is 13 residues. The V gene's germline CDR1 is MNHEY and CDR2 SMNVEV (reference sequence). Trimming left V 0 bases short and J 9 bases short, with 10 bases between. In DNA, the CDR3 is TGTGCCAGCAGTTTATCAGGACGGGGGACGCAGTATTTT. It yields the protein CASSLSGRGTQYF.

The V gene is TRBV14, the J gene TRBJ1-2, with 8 bases that match TRBD1. The J segment lost 7 bases and the V segment lost 0 bases, leaving 10 bases of the junction unmatched. The CDR3 is 16 amino acids. Per germline, CDR1 SGHDN and CDR2 FVKESK. CDR3 DNA: TGTGCCAGCAGCCAAGATTTTGGCGGACAGGGCGGTGGCTACACCTTC. It specifies CASSQDFGGQGGGYTF.

This clone has more than one count but fewer than ten. The CDR3 region is CAIRATGGNTEAFF. The CDR3 bases are TGTGCCATCAGGGCGACAGGGGGAAACACTGAAGCTTTCTTT. The J gene is TRBJ1-1, the V gene TRBV10-3; 9 bases line up with TRBD1. This CDR3 comprises 14 residues. V gave up 6 bases and J gave up 2 bases; unmatched junction bases: 4. Per germline, CDR1 ENHRY and CDR2 SYGVKD.